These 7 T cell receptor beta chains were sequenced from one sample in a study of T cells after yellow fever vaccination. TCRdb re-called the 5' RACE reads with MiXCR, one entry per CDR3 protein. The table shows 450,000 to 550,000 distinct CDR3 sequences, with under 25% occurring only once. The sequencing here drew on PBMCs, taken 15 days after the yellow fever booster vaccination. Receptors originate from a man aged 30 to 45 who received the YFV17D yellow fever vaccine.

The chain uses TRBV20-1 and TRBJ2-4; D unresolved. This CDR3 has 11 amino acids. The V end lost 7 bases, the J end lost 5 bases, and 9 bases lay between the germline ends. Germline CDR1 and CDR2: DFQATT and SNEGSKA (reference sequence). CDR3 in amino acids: CSVAVENIQYF. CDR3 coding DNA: TGCAGTGTCGCCGTGGAAAACATTCAGTACTTC.

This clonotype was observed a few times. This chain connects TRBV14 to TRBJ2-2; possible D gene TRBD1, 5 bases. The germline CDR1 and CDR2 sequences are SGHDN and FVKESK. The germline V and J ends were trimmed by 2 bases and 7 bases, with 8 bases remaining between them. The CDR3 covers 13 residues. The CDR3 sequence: CASSQIRDGELFF. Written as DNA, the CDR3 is TGTGCCAGCAGCCAAATCAGGGACGGGGAGCTGTTTTTT.

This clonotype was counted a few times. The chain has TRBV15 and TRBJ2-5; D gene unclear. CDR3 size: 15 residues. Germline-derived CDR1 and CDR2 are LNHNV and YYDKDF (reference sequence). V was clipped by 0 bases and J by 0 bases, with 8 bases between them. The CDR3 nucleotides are TGTGCCACCAGCAGAGATCCCCACAACCAAGAGACCCAGTACTTC. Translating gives CATSRDPHNQETQYF.

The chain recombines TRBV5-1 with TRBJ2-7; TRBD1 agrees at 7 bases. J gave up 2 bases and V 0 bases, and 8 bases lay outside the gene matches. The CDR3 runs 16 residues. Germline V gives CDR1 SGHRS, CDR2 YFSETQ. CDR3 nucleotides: TGCGCCAGCAGCTTGGTAGGGGGCCCTACCACCTACGAGCAGTACTTC. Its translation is CASSLVGGPTTYEQYF.

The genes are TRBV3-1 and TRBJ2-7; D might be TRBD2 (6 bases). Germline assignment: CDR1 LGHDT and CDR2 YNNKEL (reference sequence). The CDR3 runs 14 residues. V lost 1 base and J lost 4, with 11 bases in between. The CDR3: CASSQGSGWYEQYF. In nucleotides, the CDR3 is TGTGCCAGCAGCCAAGGAAGCGGGTGGTACGAGCAGTACTTC.

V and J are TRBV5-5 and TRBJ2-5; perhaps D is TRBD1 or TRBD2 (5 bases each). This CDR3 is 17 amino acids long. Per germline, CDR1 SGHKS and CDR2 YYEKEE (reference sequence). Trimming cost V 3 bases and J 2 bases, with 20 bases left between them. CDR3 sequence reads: CASSSVPGIASQETQYF. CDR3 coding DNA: TGTGCCAGCAGCTCCGTACCAGGGATAGCGTCACAAGAGACCCAGTACTTC.

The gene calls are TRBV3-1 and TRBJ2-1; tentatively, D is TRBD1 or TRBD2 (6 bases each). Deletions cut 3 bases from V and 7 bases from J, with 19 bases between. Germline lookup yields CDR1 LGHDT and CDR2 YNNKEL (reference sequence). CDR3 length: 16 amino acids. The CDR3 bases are TGTGCCAGCAGCCATGTACAGGGACTTATTGGTAATGAGCAGTTCTTC. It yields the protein CASSHVQGLIGNEQFF.